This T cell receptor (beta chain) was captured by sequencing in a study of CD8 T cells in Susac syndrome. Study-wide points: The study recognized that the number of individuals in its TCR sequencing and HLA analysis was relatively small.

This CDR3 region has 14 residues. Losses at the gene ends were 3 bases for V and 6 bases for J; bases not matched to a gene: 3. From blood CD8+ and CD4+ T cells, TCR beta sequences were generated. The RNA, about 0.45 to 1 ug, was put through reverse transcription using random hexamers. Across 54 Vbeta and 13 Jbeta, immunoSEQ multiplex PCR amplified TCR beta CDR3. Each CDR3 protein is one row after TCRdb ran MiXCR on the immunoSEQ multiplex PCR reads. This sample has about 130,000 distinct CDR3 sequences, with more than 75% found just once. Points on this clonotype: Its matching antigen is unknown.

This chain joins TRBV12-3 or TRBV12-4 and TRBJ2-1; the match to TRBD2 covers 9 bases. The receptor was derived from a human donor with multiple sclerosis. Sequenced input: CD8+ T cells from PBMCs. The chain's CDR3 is CASSLGLASNEQFF. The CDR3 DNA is TGTGCCAGCAGTTTGGGACTAGCAAGCAATGAGCAGTTCTTC.